These 20 T cell receptor beta chains originate from one sample sequenced in a study of OX40 agonist ivuxolimab in advanced cancers. Here immunoSEQ multiplex PCR was the method, and the copy in TCRdb shows in-frame clones only, minus some. The sample consists of roughly 30,000 clones, roughly nine tenths of them appearing once. The source was CD4+ or CD8+ T cells sorted from blood, collected in a trial of the OX40 agonist ivuxolimab. Every receptor here comes from an adult with an advanced solid tumor such as melanoma, head and neck, liver or kidney cancer.

The chain joins TRBV28 to TRBJ1-1; D gene uncertain. CDR1 MDHEN and CDR2 SYDVKM come from the germline V gene. V was shortened by 6 bases and J by 4 bases, with 12 bases between the two germline ends. The length of the CDR3 is 13 residues. DNA of the CDR3: TGTGCCAGCAGATTGTCCATGAGCACTGAAGCTTTCTTT. Protein product: CASRLSMSTEAFF.

This clone was detected only once. The gene calls are TRBV19 and TRBJ2-1, with D uncertain. CDR1 is LNHDA and CDR2 is SQIVND in the germline V gene (reference sequence). The CDR3 is made up of 16 amino acids. The V gene lost 6 bases and the J gene lost 1 base, with 16 bases spanning the gap. CDR3 in amino acids: CASSVVRKRSYNEQFF. The CDR3 DNA sequence: TGTGCCAGTAGCGTAGTCAGAAAAAGATCCTACAATGAGCAGTTCTTC.

The chain employs TRBV28 and TRBJ2-3; D may correspond to TRBD1 or TRBD2 (6 bases each). The CDR3 contains 12 residues. Trimming removed 6 bases at V and 11 bases at J, with 15 bases between. Germline-derived CDR1 and CDR2 are MDHEN and SYDVKM. In DNA, the CDR3 is TGTGCCAGCAGACTTAGCGGAGGGGGGCAGTATTTT. It is translated as CASRLSGGGQYF.

The CDR3 DNA is TGCGCCAGCAGCCAAGTGGGAGTACTCTCTGGAAACACCATATATTTT. This sequence encodes CASSQVGVLSGNTIYF. The chain carries TRBV4-1 and TRBJ1-3; D ambiguous. Looked up from germline, CDR1 is MGHRA and CDR2 is YSYEKL. The CDR3 extends over 16 amino acids. The V end was cut by 1 base, the J end by 0 bases, with 10 bases between.

The chain carries TRBV18 and TRBJ2-7; D possibly corresponds to TRBD1 (6 bases). CDR3 length equals 17 residues. The V end lost 2 bases, the J end lost 2 bases, and 19 bases lay between the germline ends. Germline loops: CDR1 KGHSH, CDR2 LQKENI. The CDR3 loop reads CASSPGFTIRGAYEQYF. For the CDR3, the DNA is TGTGCCAGCTCACCAGGCTTTACAATCAGGGGAGCCTACGAGCAGTACTTC.

V gene TRBV6-6 combines with J gene TRBJ1-2; D is uncertain. This CDR3 spans 14 amino acids. Germline V gene sequence: CDR1 MNHNY, CDR2 SVGAGI (reference sequence). The V and J ends lost 0 bases and 2 bases respectively, with 7 bases between them. The CDR3 bases are TGTGCCAGCAGTTACTCTGGTCAGAACTATGGCTACACCTTC. This gives the protein CASSYSGQNYGYTF.

The CDR3: CASSESLGYDYGYTF. The CDR3, as DNA: TGCGCCAGCAGTGAGTCGCTTGGGTACGACTATGGCTACACCTTC. The chain has TRBV10-2 and TRBJ1-2; no reliable D call. The CDR3 runs 15 residues. The V gene lost 0 bases and the J gene lost 3 bases, with 11 bases spanning the gap. Germline-derived CDR1 and CDR2 are WSHSY and SAAADI.

Details on this clone: Different DNA sequences within this sample yield the same CDR3. The chain links TRBV28 to TRBJ1-5; weak D call: TRBD1 (5 bases). This CDR3 is built from 14 residues. Germline CDR1 MDHEN, CDR2 SYDVKM. Trimming pared 2 bases from V and 5 bases from J, leaving 10 bases between. The CDR3: CASSLGQGDQPQHF. Here the CDR3 DNA reads TGTGCCAGCAGTTTAGGGCAGGGTGATCAGCCCCAGCATTTT. Filled out from reference TRBV28 and TRBJ1-5, the complete variable domain reads DVKVTQSSRYLVKRTGEKVFLECVQDMDHENMFWYRQDPGLGLRLIYFSYDVKMKEKGDIPEGYSVSREKKERFSLILESASTNQTSMYLCASSLGQGDQPQHFGDGTRLSIL.

This rearrangement joins TRBV7-3 to TRBJ2-5; D remains ambiguous. From germline, CDR1 is SGHTA and CDR2 FQGTGA. Trimming took off 5 bases at V and 4 bases at J, with 11 bases between the two ends. This CDR3 has 13 amino acids. The CDR3 DNA reads as TGTGCCAGCAGCCCAACGCTAGGAGAGACCCAGTACTTC. Its translation: CASSPTLGETQYF.

This clone was detected only a few times. The chain employs TRBV2 and TRBJ2-1; possibly TRBD2 for D (6 bases). Between the trimmed V and J ends, which lost 1 base and 4 bases, there was a span of 20 bases. The CDR3 runs 18 residues. The germline V gene encodes CDR1 SNHLY and CDR2 FYNNEI. The CDR3 nucleotides read TGTGCCAGCAGTGAAGTGGGGGAGTGGCGGGATCTTTACAATGAGCAGTTCTTC. Protein sequence: CASSEVGEWRDLYNEQFF.

The chain is built from TRBV4-2 and TRBJ2-1; 8 nucleotides agree with TRBD2. The CDR3 spans 16 residues. Germline loops: CDR1 LGHNA, CDR2 YNFKEQ. With V trimmed by 1 base and J by 3 bases, 5 bases remained unmatched. Written as DNA, the CDR3 is TGTGCCAGCAGCCAAGGTGAGGCGGGGGGCTACAATGAGCAGTTCTTC. Amino acid sequence: CASSQGEAGGYNEQFF.

This clone was seen once. The CDR3 DNA follows: TGTGCCAGCAGCGATAAGGACAGGGCCTACGAGCAGTACTTC. Translating gives CASSDKDRAYEQYF. The rearrangement joins TRBV2 to TRBJ2-7, with 8 bases that match TRBD1. CDR3 length equals 14 residues. In germline, CDR1 is SNHLY, CDR2 FYNNEI. With 6 bases clipped from V and 2 bases from J, the junction kept 6 bases outside the gene matches.

V gene TRBV6-5 combines with J gene TRBJ2-7; D gene unclear. Between the trimmed V and J ends, which lost 5 bases and 2 bases, there was a span of 13 bases. This CDR3 comprises 14 residues. Germline CDR1 is MNHEY and CDR2 is SVGAGI. The CDR3 reads CASSGLGPTYEQYF. Written as DNA, the CDR3 is TGTGCCAGCAGTGGTCTCGGACCCACCTACGAGCAGTACTTC.

The V gene is TRBV28, the J gene TRBJ2-5; 7 bases are a match to TRBD2. The germline gives CDR1 MDHEN, CDR2 SYDVKM. Unmatched junction bases numbered 13, after V lost 3 bases and J lost 3 bases. This CDR3 region has 17 residues. Here the CDR3 DNA reads TGTGCCAGCAGTTTCCAAGCGGAACTAGCGTCAAAAGAGACCCAGTACTTC. Residues: CASSFQAELASKETQYF. Using reference TRBV28 and TRBJ2-5 for the parts outside the CDR3, the full variable domain is DVKVTQSSRYLVKRTGEKVFLECVQDMDHENMFWYRQDPGLGLRLIYFSYDVKMKEKGDIPEGYSVSREKKERFSLILESASTNQTSMYLCASSFQAELASKETQYFGPGTRLLVL.

J is TRBJ2-1 and V is TRBV5-5; 12 positions agree with TRBD2. This CDR3 has 15 amino acids. Germline V CDR1 and CDR2: SGHKS, YYEKEE (reference sequence). The J segment lost 6 bases and the V segment lost 2 bases, leaving 3 bases of the junction unmatched. The CDR3 region is CASSFLTSGSNEQFF. The CDR3 bases are TGTGCCAGCAGCTTCTTGACTAGCGGGAGCAATGAGCAGTTCTTC.

This clone was picked up one time. The chain recombines TRBV2 with TRBJ2-7; a possible D gene is TRBD2 (5 bases). Germline V lookup: CDR1 SNHLY, CDR2 FYNNEI. This CDR3 region has 15 residues. With 6 bases removed from V and 0 bases from J, the gap between germline ends came to 15 bases. The chain's CDR3 is CASRAGLLSSYEQYF. The CDR3 nucleotides read TGTGCCAGCAGAGCAGGACTTTTAAGCTCCTACGAGCAGTACTTC. Filled out from reference TRBV2 and TRBJ2-7, the complete variable domain reads EPEVTQTPSHQVTQMGQEVILRCVPISNHLYFYWYRQILGQKVEFLVSFYNNEISEKSEIFDDQFSVERPDGSNFTLKIRSTKLEDSAMYFCASRAGLLSSYEQYFGPGTRLTVT.

This clone was observed once. The chain carries TRBV4-3 and TRBJ1-1; 12 nucleotides line up with TRBD1. J lost 3 bases, V lost 0 bases, and 11 bases had no gene match. Per the germline V gene, CDR1 is LGHNA and CDR2 is YSLEER. The CDR3 runs to 19 residues. CDR3 sequence (DNA): TGCGCCAGCAGCCAAGACCCCGCCGGGACAGGGGGCTTTGACACTGAAGCTTTCTTT. Protein: CASSQDPAGTGGFDTEAFF.

This clone was observed a few times. The V and J genes are TRBV6-1 and TRBJ2-3; TRBD2 matches at 11 bases. Germline CDR1 reads MNHNS; CDR2 reads SASEGT. Trimming took 10 bases from V and 3 from J; bases not matched to a gene: 3. The CDR3 is made up of 13 amino acids. For the CDR3, the DNA is TGTGCCACGGGACTAGCGGAGACAGATACGCAGTATTTT. Translation: CATGLAETDTQYF.

V and J are TRBV13 and TRBJ2-1; perhaps TRBD2 as D (6 bases). Germline V CDR1 and CDR2: PRHDT, FYEKMQ (reference sequence). The CDR3 extends over 14 amino acids. The V and J ends lost 5 bases and 3 bases respectively, with 11 bases between them. The CDR3 here is CASSQSGHYNEQFF. The CDR3 DNA follows: TGTGCCAGCAGCCAAAGCGGGCACTACAATGAGCAGTTCTTC.

The chain carries TRBV5-6 and TRBJ2-5; D possibly matches TRBD1 or TRBD2 (6 bases each). The J call may not be correct, given that the DNA end is closer to TRBJ2-7. The CDR3 is 15 residues long. Germline V lookup: CDR1 SGHDT, CDR2 YYEEEE. The CDR3 nucleotides are TGTGCCAGCAGCTTTTGGGGGGCAGGGTCCTACGAGCAGTACTTC. Its translation is CASSFWGAGSYEQYF.